This TCR beta chain was found in a study of T cell changes during pregnancy in multiple sclerosis. Profiling relied on immunoSEQ multiplex PCR, and the TCRdb table lists in-frame clones only, not all of them. This table holds 70,000 to 95,000 clones, 90% to 95% found once. Looked up from germline, CDR1 is SGDLS and CDR2 is YYNGEE. Trimming removed 4 bases at V and 6 bases at J, with 11 bases between. CDR3 length: 12 amino acids. The material was peripheral blood, obtained in the third trimester of pregnancy. This TCR was sampled from a female donor with multiple sclerosis, enrolled in a pregnancy study. J is TRBJ2-7 and V is TRBV9; D is possibly TRBD2 (5 bases). This CDR3 reads CASSSGGGEQYF. CDR3 bases: TGTGCCAGCAGCTCCGGAGGAGGCGAGCAGTACTTC.